This entry describes one TCR beta chain. As yet, its antigen is unknown. Deletions cut 5 bases from V and 3 bases from J, with 16 bases between. The CDR3 sequence is 15 residues long. Per germline, CDR1 SGHVS and CDR2 FNYEAQ. The data originate from a study of T cell repertoires in cytomegalovirus infection. Whole-study context: TCR beta signatures that were public indicated CMV infection and matching HLA type.

Overall study results and limits: The ex vivo response was dominated by HLA-C-restricted CMV-specific TCR beta clonotypes.

TCRdb re-analysed the reads in MiXCR, keeping a single row per CDR3 protein. The table records about 450,000 distinct CDR3 sequences, approximately 31% of them present only once. Specimen: PBMCs. V is TRBV7-6 and J is TRBJ1-1; the D is unclear. This receptor was taken from a human donor in good health (CMV status not recorded). Some clones in this sample may be carry-over from other donors' samples. CDR3 region: CASSHGSRTYTEAFF. CDR3 nucleotide sequence: TGTGCCAGCAGCCACGGCTCCAGGACCTACACTGAAGCTTTCTTT.